Below, 22 T cell receptor beta chains from the same sample are listed, as sequenced in a study of blood T cell repertoires in COVID-19. Here immunoSEQ multiplex PCR was the method, and the copy in TCRdb shows in-frame clones only, minus some. The sample comprises about 270,000 clones, 75% to 95% of which are singletons, and 2.5% to 3% rests with the top ten. The sample consisted of PBMCs or T cells enriched from blood (not recorded which). These receptors all come from a man aged 40-50 years who had been exposed to COVID-19.

This chain uses TRBV6-4 with TRBJ1-2, with TRBD1 identical over 9 bases. CDR1 MRHNA and CDR2 SNTAGT come from the germline V gene. CDR3 length: 17 amino acids. Unmatched junction bases numbered 15, after V lost 4 bases and J lost 6 bases. The CDR3 sequence: CASSAYPGTGISDGYTF. CDR3 bases: TGTGCCAGCAGTGCTTATCCCGGGACAGGGATTAGTGATGGCTACACCTTC.

This chain connects TRBV7-2 to TRBJ1-4; the match to TRBD1 covers 8 bases. The CDR3 length is 14 residues. J was trimmed by 5 bases and V by 5 bases; bases with no gene match: 4. The germline V gene encodes CDR1 SGHTA and CDR2 FQGNSA. This CDR3 is CASSPDRGNEKLFF. The CDR3 region has the DNA TGTGCCAGCAGCCCCGACAGGGGCAATGAAAAACTGTTTTTT.

The chain combines TRBV11-2 with TRBJ2-7; D not resolved. The V gene's germline CDR1 is SGHAT and CDR2 FQNNGV. V gave up 2 bases and J gave up 0 bases, with 11 bases separating them. This CDR3 region has 15 residues. This CDR3 reads CASSLPGLSSYEQYF. Written as DNA, the CDR3 is TGTGCCAGCAGCTTACCCGGGTTGAGCTCCTACGAGCAGTACTTC. The variable domain in full, with the rest retrieved from reference TRBV11-2 and TRBJ2-7, is EAGVAQSPRYKIIEKRQSVAFWCNPISGHATLYWYQQILGQGPKLLIQFQNNGVVDDSQLPKDRFSAERLKGVDSTLKIQPAKLEDSAVYLCASSLPGLSSYEQYFGPGTRLTVT.

This chain connects TRBV7-7 to TRBJ2-3; 12 bases are shared with TRBD1. CDR1 is SSHAT and CDR2 is FNYEAQ in the germline V gene (reference sequence). V lost 3 bases to trimming and J lost 7 bases; unmatched junction nucleotides: 5. This CDR3 is 15 amino acids long. The CDR3 here is CASSFGTGGRNTQYF. The CDR3 DNA reads TGTGCCAGCAGCTTCGGGACAGGGGGCCGGAATACGCAGTATTTT.

V is TRBV5-1 and J is TRBJ1-1; TRBD1 matches 9 bases. V shed 4 bases and J 5 bases; nucleotides not matched to a gene: 6. Germline V gives CDR1 SGHRS, CDR2 YFSETQ. This CDR3 contains 14 residues. CDR3 in amino acids: CASSMGQGRTEAFF. DNA of the CDR3: TGCGCCAGCAGCATGGGACAGGGAAGGACTGAAGCTTTCTTT.

CDR3 DNA: TGCAGCGTTAGGGCTAGCGGGCAGAATGAGCAGTTCTTC. Translated: CSVRASGQNEQFF. The rearrangement joins TRBV29-1 to TRBJ2-1; 8 bases align to TRBD2. Trimming at V came to 5 bases and at J to 7 bases, leaving 7 bases not matched to a gene. CDR1 is SQVTM and CDR2 is ANQGSEA in the germline V gene. The CDR3 loop spans 13 amino acids.

This clone came up once. The V and J genes are TRBV18 and TRBJ1-1, with 11 nucleotides matching TRBD1. V lost 3 bases, J lost 1 base, and 7 bases stayed unmatched. This CDR3 is 17 amino acids long. Germline CDR1 KGHSH, CDR2 LQKENI. This chain's CDR3 is CASSPSDRGPENTEAFF. The CDR3 bases are TGTGCCAGCTCACCCTCGGACAGGGGGCCAGAGAACACTGAAGCTTTCTTT.

J is TRBJ2-1 and V is TRBV18; 8 bases align to TRBD2. The CDR3 consists of 17 residues. The trim removed 0 bases at V and 0 bases at J, leaving 4 bases unmatched. CDR1 and CDR2 (germline): KGHSH, LQKENI. This CDR3 is CASSPPSGGSSYNEQFF. CDR3 sequence (DNA): TGTGCCAGCTCACCACCGAGCGGGGGTAGCTCCTACAATGAGCAGTTCTTC.

This clone was counted a few times. The rearrangement links TRBV5-1 to TRBJ2-1; 8 positions agree with TRBD1. J lost 4 bases, V lost 4 bases, and 10 bases had no gene match. Germline V gives CDR1 SGHRS, CDR2 YFSETQ. The CDR3 has 16 amino acids. CDR3 in DNA: TGCGCCAGCAGCACAGGGACAGGTAATATATACAATGAGCAGTTCTTC. Amino acid sequence: CASSTGTGNIYNEQFF.

This clone was seen just once. The V call is TRBV3-1 (or the pseudogene TRBV3-2), the J call TRBJ2-6; maybe TRBD1 (5 bases). The CDR3 runs 18 residues. Germline V gives CDR1 LGHDT, CDR2 YNNKEL (reference sequence). Trimming pared 4 bases from V and 0 bases from J, leaving 16 bases between. The CDR3 region is CASSPPTGHYSGANVLTF. CDR3 DNA: TGTGCCAGCAGCCCACCCACCGGACACTACTCTGGGGCCAACGTCCTGACTTTC.

This chain joins TRBV28 and TRBJ2-3; 8 nucleotides align to TRBD1. The V gene's germline CDR1 is MDHEN and CDR2 SYDVKM. The V gene end was trimmed by 7 bases and the J gene end by 2 bases; junction bases not matched to a gene: 11. The CDR3 sequence is 16 residues long. CDR3 loop: CASIQAGQGTTDTQYF. The CDR3 DNA reads as TGTGCCAGCATCCAAGCCGGACAGGGAACCACAGATACGCAGTATTTT.

The chain uses TRBV7-9 and TRBJ2-7; D perhaps matches TRBD1 (6 bases). The CDR3 sequence is 14 residues long. V lost 1 base to trimming and J lost 5 bases, with 12 bases between them. Germline values: CDR1 SEHNR, CDR2 FQNEAQ (reference sequence). CDR3 DNA: TGTGCCAGCAGCTTAGTGCAGGGGAAGAACGAGCAGTACTTC. This gives the protein CASSLVQGKNEQYF.

V and J are TRBV30 and TRBJ1-1; D is possibly TRBD1 (6 bases). CDR1 and CDR2 (germline): GTSNPN, SVGIG (reference sequence). The CDR3 is made up of 14 amino acids. Trimming shortened V by 2 bases and J by 5 bases, and 15 bases separated the two germline ends. The DNA of the CDR3 is TGTGCCTGGAGTATTTTTAGGGGGGGAACTGAAGCTTTCTTT. It encodes CAWSIFRGGTEAFF.

This chain connects TRBV12-5 to TRBJ2-5; 9 bases map to TRBD1. Germline V gene data show CDR1 as LGHNT and CDR2 as FRNRAP. The CDR3 has 17 residues. V was clipped by 0 bases and J by 5 bases; unmatched bases: 10. The chain's CDR3 is CASGLVELRTGEETQYF. The CDR3 bases are TGTGCTAGTGGTTTGGTAGAGCTGCGGACAGGGGAGGAGACCCAGTACTTC.

The chain links TRBV10-1 to TRBJ2-3; D possibly corresponds to TRBD1 (5 bases). Germline-derived CDR1 and CDR2 are WNHNN and SYGVQD (reference sequence). V was trimmed by 2 bases and J by 4 bases, leaving 7 bases between them. This CDR3 spans 13 amino acids. This CDR3 is CASSERGPDTQYF. CDR3 DNA: TGCGCCAGCAGTGAGAGGGGTCCAGATACGCAGTATTTT.

In this sample, this clone turned up once. The chain employs TRBV11-2 and TRBJ2-1, with 7 bases identical to TRBD2. The germline gives CDR1 SGHAT, CDR2 FQNNGV. Unmatched junction bases numbered 1, after V lost 4 bases and J lost 4 bases. There are 13 residues in the CDR3. The CDR3 DNA reads as TGTGCCAGCAGCTGGACTAGTTACAATGAGCAGTTCTTC. Protein sequence: CASSWTSYNEQFF.

The chain links TRBV9 to TRBJ1-1; D possibly corresponds to TRBD1 (5 bases). The V and J ends lost 0 bases and 1 base respectively, with 10 bases between them. In germline, CDR1 is SGDLS, CDR2 YYNGEE. This CDR3 is 15 amino acids long. The CDR3 region has the DNA TGTGCCAGCAGCGTAGCTCAGGGTGCGAACACTGAAGCTTTCTTT. Its translation: CASSVAQGANTEAFF.

Worth noting for this clone: One end of the junction varies from germline; a read error may be responsible. The chain uses TRBV4-1 and TRBJ1-1; 9 nucleotides line up with TRBD1. The CDR3 extends over 16 amino acids. Germline V gives CDR1 MGHRA, CDR2 YSYEKL. The CDR3 DNA reads TGCGCCAGCAGATACATACTGTCCGGGACAGGGTTTGAAACTTTCTTT. Residues: CASRYILSGTGFETFF.

This sequence joins TRBV28 and TRBJ2-1; weak D call: TRBD1 (7 bases). V was cut by 5 bases and J by 4 bases, with 15 bases left in between. The CDR3 has 15 amino acids. In germline, CDR1 is MDHEN, CDR2 SYDVKM. The CDR3 DNA sequence: TGTGCCAGCAGTACATCAGGGGGAGGATACAATGAGCAGTTCTTC. Its protein product is CASSTSGGGYNEQFF.

This clone was seen a single time. This rearrangement joins TRBV3-1 (or the pseudogene TRBV3-2) to TRBJ1-5; 11 bases fit TRBD1. The CDR3 is 16 amino acids. J lost 4 bases, V lost 0 bases, and 2 bases had no gene match. Germline V gene data show CDR1 as LGHDT and CDR2 as YNNKEL (reference sequence). In nucleotides, the CDR3 is TGTGCCAGCAGCCAAGAAGGGACAGGGGGAAATCAGCCCCAGCATTTT. Translation gives CASSQEGTGGNQPQHF.

The chain uses TRBV29-1 and TRBJ1-1; no clear D. Germline lookup yields CDR1 SQVTM and CDR2 ANQGSEA. CDR3 size: 15 residues. V lost 5 bases, J lost 1 base, and 17 bases lay in between. The CDR3 bases are TGCAGCGTTCTATTGGCAGGCCTCGAGAACACTGAAGCTTTCTTT. The encoded protein is CSVLLAGLENTEAFF.

The J gene is TRBJ2-5, the V gene TRBV9; 9 positions agree with TRBD2. V was pared by 3 bases and J by 1 base, with 4 bases of the junction left unmatched. Germline CDR1 SGDLS, CDR2 YYNGEE. This CDR3 spans 15 amino acids. The CDR3 DNA sequence: TGTGCCAGCAGCGCTGTAGCGGGAGCCCAAGAGACCCAGTACTTC. Residues: CASSAVAGAQETQYF.